This T cell receptor (beta chain) was sequenced for a study of CD8+ T cells in alopecia areata. In this sample, this clone turned up a few times. The antigen is undetermined. Collected material from alopecia areata patients comprised lesional scalp punch biopsies and peripheral blood. Following RNA extraction, reverse transcription yielded cDNA that acted as the sequencing template. This table comes from immunoSEQ multiplex PCR, and its TCRdb copy is limited to in-frame clones, with some not included. This sample has about 160,000 clones, with approximately 45% found just once. The CDR3 is 13 amino acids. Germline V gene sequence: CDR1 KGHSH, CDR2 LQKENI. V was shortened by 2 bases and J by 2 bases, with 6 bases between the two germline ends. Study results and limitations: Scalp samples also contribute reads from the resident alphabeta T cells found in normal skin.

Sample: CD4+ T cells sorted from blood. The TCR was taken from a human donor with alopecia areata. The V gene is TRBV18, the J gene TRBJ2-5; D ambiguous. Here the CDR3 DNA reads TGTGCCAGCTCACCAAGCGTACAAGAGACCCAGTACTTC. Protein product: CASSPSVQETQYF.